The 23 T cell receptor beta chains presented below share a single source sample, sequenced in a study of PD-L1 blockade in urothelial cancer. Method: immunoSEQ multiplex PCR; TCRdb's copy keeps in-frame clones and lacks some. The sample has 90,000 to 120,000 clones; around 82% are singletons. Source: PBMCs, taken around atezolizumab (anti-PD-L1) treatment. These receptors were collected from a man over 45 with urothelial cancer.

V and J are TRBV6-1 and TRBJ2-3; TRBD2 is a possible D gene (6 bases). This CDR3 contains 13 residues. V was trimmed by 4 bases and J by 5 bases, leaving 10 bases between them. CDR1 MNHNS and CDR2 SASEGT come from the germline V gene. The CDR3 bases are TGTGCCAGCAGTGCCGGGGGAGTAGATACGCAGTATTTT. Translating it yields CASSAGGVDTQYF.

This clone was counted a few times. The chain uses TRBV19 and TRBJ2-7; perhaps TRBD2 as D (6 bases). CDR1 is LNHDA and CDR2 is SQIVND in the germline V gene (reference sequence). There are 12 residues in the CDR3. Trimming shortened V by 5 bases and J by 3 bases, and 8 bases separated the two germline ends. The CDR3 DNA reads TGTGCCAGTAGTGGGGGGTTCTACGAGCAGTACTTC. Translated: CASSGGFYEQYF.

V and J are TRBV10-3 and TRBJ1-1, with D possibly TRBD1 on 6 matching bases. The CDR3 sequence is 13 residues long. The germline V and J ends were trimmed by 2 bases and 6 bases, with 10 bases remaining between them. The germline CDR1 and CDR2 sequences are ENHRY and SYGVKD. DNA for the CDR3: TGTGCCATCAGTGAGCCAGGGGACCCTGAAGCTTTCTTT. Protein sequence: CAISEPGDPEAFF.

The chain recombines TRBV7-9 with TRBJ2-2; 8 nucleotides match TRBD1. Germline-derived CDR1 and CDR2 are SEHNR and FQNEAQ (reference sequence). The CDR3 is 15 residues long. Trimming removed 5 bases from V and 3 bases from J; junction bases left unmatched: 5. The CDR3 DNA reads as TGTGCCAGCAGCCCACTGGACAGGGACACCGGGGAGCTGTTTTTT. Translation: CASSPLDRDTGELFF.

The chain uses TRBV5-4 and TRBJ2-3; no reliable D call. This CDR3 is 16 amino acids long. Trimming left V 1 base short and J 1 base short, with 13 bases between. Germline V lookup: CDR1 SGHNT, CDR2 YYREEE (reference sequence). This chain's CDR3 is CASSLRARVGTDTQYF. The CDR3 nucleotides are TGTGCCAGCAGCTTGCGAGCCCGTGTGGGCACAGATACGCAGTATTTT.

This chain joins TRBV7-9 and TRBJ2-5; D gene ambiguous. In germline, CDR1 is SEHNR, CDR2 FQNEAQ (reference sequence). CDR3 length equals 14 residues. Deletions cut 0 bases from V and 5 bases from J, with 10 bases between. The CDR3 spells CASSLALETETQYF. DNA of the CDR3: TGTGCCAGCAGCTTAGCCCTAGAAACGGAGACCCAGTACTTC.

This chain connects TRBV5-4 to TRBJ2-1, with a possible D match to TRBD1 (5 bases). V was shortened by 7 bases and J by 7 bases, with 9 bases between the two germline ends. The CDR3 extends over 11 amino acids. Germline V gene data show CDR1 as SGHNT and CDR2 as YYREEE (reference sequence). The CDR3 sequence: CASAKGNEQFF. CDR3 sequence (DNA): TGTGCCAGCGCAAAGGGGAATGAGCAGTTCTTC.

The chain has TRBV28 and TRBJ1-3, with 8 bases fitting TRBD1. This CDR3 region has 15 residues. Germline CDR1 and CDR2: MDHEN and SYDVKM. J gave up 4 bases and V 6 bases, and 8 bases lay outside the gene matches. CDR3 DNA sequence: TGTGCCAGCAGACGTCAGGGGGCTCAGGGAAACACCATATATTTT. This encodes CASRRQGAQGNTIYF.

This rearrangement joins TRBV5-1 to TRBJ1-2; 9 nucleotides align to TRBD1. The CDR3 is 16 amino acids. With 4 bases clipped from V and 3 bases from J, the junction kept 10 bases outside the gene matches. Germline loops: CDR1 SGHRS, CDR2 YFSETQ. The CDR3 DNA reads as TGCGCCAGCAGCCGGACAGGGGCGGGTCTCGACTATGGCTACACCTTC. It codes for CASSRTGAGLDYGYTF.

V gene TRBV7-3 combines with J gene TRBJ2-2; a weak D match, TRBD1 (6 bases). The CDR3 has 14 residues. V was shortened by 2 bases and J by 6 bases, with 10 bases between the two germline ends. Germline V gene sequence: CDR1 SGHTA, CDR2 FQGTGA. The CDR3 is CASSLSRGSGELFF. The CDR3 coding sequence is TGTGCCAGCAGCTTATCTAGGGGGTCCGGGGAGCTGTTTTTT. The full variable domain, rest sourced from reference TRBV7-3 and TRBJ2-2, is GAGVSQTPSNKVTEKGKYVELRCDPISGHTALYWYRQSLGQGPEFLIYFQGTGAADDSGLPNDRFFAVRPEGSVSTLKIQRTERGDSAVYLCASSLSRGSGELFFGEGSRLTVL.

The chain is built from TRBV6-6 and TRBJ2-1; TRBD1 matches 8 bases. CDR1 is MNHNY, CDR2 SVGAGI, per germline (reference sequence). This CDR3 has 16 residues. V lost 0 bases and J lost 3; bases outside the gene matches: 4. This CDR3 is CASSYSPGTGYNEQFF. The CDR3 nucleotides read TGTGCCAGCAGTTACTCACCCGGGACAGGCTACAATGAGCAGTTCTTC.

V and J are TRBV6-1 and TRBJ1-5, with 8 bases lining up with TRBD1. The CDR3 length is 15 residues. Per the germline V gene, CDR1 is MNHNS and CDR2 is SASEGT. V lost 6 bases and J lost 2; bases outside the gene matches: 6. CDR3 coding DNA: TGTGCCAGCAGCGCCCCGGACAGGGGCAATCAGCCCCAGCATTTT. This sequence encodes CASSAPDRGNQPQHF.

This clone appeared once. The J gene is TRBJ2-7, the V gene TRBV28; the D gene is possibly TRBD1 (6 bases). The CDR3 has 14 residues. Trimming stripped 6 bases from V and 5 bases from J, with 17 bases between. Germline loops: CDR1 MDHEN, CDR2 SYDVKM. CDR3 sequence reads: CASSHRFNRDEQYF. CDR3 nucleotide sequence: TGTGCCAGCAGCCACAGATTCAACAGGGACGAGCAGTACTTC.

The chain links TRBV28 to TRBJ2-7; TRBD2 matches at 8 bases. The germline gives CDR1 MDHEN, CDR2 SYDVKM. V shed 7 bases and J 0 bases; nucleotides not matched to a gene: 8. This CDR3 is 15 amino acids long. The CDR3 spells CASTERERYSYEQYF. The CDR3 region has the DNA TGTGCCAGCACCGAGCGGGAGCGCTACTCCTACGAGCAGTACTTC.

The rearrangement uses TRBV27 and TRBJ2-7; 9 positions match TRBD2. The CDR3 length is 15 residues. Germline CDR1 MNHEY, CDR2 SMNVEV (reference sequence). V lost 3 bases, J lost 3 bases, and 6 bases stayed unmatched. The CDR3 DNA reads TGTGCCAGCAGTTTTGTGGCTAGCGGGATCTACGAGCAGTACTTC. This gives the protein CASSFVASGIYEQYF.

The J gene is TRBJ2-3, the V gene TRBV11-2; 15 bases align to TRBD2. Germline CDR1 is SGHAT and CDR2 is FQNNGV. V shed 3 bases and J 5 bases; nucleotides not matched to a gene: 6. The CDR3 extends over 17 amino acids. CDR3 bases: TGTGCCAGCAGCTTGGGACTAGCGGGAGGATGGGGAGATACGCAGTATTTT. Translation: CASSLGLAGGWGDTQYF.

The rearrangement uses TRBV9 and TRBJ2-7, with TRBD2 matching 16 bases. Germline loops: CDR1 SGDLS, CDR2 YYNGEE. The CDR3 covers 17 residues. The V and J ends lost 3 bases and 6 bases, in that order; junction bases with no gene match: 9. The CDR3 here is CASSARGLAGGPVEQYF. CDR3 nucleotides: TGTGCCAGCAGCGCACGGGGACTAGCGGGAGGGCCGGTCGAGCAGTACTTC.

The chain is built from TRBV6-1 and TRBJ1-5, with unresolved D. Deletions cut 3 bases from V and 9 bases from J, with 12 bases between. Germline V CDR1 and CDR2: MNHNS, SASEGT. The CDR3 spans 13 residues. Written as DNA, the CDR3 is TGTGCCAGCAGTGACGCCGTCGGGTGGCCCCAGCATTTT. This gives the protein CASSDAVGWPQHF.

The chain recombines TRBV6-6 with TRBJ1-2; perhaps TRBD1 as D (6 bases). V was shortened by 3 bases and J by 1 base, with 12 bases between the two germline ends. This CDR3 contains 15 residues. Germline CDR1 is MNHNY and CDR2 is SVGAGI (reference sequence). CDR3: CASSYYREVNYGYTF. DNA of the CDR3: TGTGCCAGCAGTTATTACAGGGAAGTTAACTATGGCTACACCTTC.

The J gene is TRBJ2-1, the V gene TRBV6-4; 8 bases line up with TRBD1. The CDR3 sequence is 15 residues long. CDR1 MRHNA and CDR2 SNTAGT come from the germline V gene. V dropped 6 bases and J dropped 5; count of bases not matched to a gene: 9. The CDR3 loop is CASSLTGDGHNEQFF. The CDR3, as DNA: TGTGCCAGCAGCCTGACAGGGGACGGCCACAATGAGCAGTTCTTC.

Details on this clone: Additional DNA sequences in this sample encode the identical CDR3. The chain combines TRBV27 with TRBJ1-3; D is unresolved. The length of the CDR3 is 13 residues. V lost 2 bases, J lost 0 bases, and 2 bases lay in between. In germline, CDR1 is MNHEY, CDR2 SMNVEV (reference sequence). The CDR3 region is CASSLRSGNTIYF. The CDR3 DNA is TGTGCCAGCAGTTTACGCTCTGGAAACACCATATATTTT.

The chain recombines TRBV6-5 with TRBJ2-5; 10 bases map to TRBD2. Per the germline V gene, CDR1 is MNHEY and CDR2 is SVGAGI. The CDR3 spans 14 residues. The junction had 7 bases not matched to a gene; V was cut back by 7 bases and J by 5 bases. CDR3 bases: TGTGCCAGCATGGTTCTAGCGGGAGTTGAGACCCAGTACTTC. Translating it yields CASMVLAGVETQYF.

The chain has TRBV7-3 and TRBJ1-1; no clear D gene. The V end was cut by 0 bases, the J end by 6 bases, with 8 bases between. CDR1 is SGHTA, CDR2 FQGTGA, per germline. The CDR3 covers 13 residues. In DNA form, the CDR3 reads TGTGCCAGCAGCTTAACGATCCGGGCTGAAGCTTTCTTT. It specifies CASSLTIRAEAFF.